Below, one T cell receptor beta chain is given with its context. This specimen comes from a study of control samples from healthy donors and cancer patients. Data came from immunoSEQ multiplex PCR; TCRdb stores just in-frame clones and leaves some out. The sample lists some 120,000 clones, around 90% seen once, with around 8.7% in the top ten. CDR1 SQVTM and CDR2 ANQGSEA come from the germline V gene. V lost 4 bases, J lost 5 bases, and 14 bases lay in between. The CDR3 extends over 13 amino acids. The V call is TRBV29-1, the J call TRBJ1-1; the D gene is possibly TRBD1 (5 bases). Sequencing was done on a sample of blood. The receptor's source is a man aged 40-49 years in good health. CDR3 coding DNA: TGCAGCGTTGTGCGGCAGGGTAGGACTGAAGCTTTCTTT. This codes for CSVVRQGRTEAFF.